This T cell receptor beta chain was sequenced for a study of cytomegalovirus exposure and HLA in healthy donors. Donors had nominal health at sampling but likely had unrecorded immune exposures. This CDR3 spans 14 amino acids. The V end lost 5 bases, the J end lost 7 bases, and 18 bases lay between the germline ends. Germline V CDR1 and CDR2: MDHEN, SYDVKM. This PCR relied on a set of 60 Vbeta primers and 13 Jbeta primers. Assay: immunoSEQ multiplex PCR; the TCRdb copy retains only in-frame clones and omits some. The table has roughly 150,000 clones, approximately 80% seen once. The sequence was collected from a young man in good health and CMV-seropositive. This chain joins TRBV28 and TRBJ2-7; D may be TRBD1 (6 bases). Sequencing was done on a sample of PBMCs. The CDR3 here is CASSTTGWDLEQYF. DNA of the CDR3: TGTGCCAGCAGTACAACAGGGTGGGATTTGGAGCAGTACTTC.